The TCR beta chain described here comes from a study of blood T cell repertoires in COVID-19. In the study overall: Researchers got acute and convalescent COVID-19 samples from the United States, Italy and Spain. Sources were T cells, B-cell-depleted T cells, or PBMCs; the material itself was cDNA or gDNA.

Study processing details: Estimates of nucleated cell counts were drawn from the amplification of reference gene primers. The table came from immunoSEQ multiplex PCR; TCRdb's copy has only in-frame clones and leaves some out. That table furnishes V, J and clone size, whereas the DNA furnished D and trimming. This repertoire shows fewer than 90,000 clones, 84% found once; its top ten account for roughly 10%. The table lists this clone with a count of one. Other DNA variants within this sample encode the same CDR3. The CDR3 sequence is 17 residues long. With V trimmed by 2 bases and J by 5 bases, 7 bases remained unmatched. Germline assignment: CDR1 SGHTA and CDR2 FQGNSA.

This TCR was sampled from a human donor in a cohort sampled during active COVID-19. Sequences were obtained from peripheral blood. The rearrangement uses TRBV7-2 and TRBJ2-1, with 12 bases that match TRBD2. The CDR3 spells CASSLRGGTSGHNEQFF. DNA for the CDR3: TGTGCCAGCAGCTTACGGGGAGGGACTAGCGGGCACAATGAGCAGTTCTTC.